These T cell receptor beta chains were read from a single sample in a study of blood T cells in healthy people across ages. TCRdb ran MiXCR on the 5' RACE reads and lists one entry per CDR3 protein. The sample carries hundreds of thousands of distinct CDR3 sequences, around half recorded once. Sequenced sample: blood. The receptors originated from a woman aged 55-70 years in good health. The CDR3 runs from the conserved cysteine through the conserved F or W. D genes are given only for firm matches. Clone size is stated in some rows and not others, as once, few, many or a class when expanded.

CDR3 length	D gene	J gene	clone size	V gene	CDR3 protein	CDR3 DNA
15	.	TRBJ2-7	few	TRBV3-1	CASSQIPSGTGEQYF	TGTGCCAGCAGCCAAATCCCCAGCGGGACAGGTGAGCAGTACTTC
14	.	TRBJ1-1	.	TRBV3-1	CASSQVLGATEAFF	TGTGCCAGCAGCCAAGTTCTGGGGGCGACTGAAGCTTTCTTT
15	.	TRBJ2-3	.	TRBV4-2	CASSQEGTLHVTQYF	TGTGCCAGCAGCCAAGAAGGGACTCTCCATGTTACGCAGTATTTT
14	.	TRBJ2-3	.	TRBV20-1	CSARNFRSTDTQYF	TGCAGTGCTAGAAACTTCCGCAGCACAGATACGCAGTATTTT
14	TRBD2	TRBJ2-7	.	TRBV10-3	CAISGLAGTYEQYF	TGTGCCATCAGTGGATTAGCGGGGACCTACGAGCAGTACTTC
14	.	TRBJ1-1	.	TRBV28	CASNLGRRNTEAFF	TGTGCCAGCAATTTGGGACGCCGGAACACTGAAGCTTTCTTT
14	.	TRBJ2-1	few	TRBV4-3	CASSQEWGVEEQFF	TGCGCCAGCAGCCAAGAGTGGGGGGTAGAGGAGCAGTTCTTC
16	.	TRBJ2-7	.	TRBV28	CASSTSTTGGTYEQYF	.
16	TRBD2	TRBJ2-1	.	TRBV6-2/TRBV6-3	CASSFSGLAGGVGQFF	TGTGCCAGCAGTTTCTCGGGACTAGCGGGAGGGGTGGGGCAGTTCTTC
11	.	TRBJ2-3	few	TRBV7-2	CASSLPDTQYF	TGTGCCAGCAGCCTCCCAGATACGCAGTATTTT
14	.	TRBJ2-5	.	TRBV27	CASSLAGNQETQYF	TGTGCCAGCAGTTTAGCGGGGAACCAAGAGACCCAGTACTTC
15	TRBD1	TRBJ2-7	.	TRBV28	CASSRAGQATYEQYF	TGTGCCAGCAGCCGGGCGGGACAGGCTACCTACGAGCAGTACTTC
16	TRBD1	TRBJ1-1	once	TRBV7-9	CASSYPTGGRNTEAFF	TGTGCCAGCAGCTACCCTACAGGGGGAAGAAACACTGAAGCTTTCTTT
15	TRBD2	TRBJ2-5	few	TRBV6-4	CASSERTSGDNEQYF	TGTGCCAGCAGTGAACGGACTAGCGGGGACAATGAGCAGTACTTC
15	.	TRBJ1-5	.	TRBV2	CASSDWGNSNQPQHF	TGTGCCAGCAGTGATTGGGGGAATAGCAATCAGCCCCAGCATTTT
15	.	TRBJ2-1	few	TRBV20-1	CSARPRGISYNEQFF	TGCAGTGCCCGGCCCCGGGGGATCTCCTACAATGAGCAGTTCTTC
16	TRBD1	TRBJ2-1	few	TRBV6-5	CASRPDTWTGRNEQFF	TGTGCCAGCAGACCTGACACTTGGACAGGGAGAAATGAGCAGTTCTTC
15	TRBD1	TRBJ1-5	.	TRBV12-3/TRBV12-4	CASRSTGGGNQPQHF	TGTGCCAGCAGATCCACAGGGGGGGGCAATCAGCCCCAGCATTTT
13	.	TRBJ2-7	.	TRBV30	CAWSRGALYEQYF	TGTGCCTGGAGTAGAGGGGCGCTGTACGAGCAGTACTTC
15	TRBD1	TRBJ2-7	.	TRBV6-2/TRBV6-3	CASSRYRDRYYEQYF	TGTGCCAGCAGTCGTTACCGGGACAGGTACTACGAGCAGTACTTC
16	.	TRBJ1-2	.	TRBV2	CASSEARGLGTYGYTF	TGTGCCAGCAGTGAAGCGCGGGGGCTCGGTACCTATGGCTACACCTTC
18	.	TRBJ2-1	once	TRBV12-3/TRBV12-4	CASSSPTNSDSSYNEQFF	TGTGCCAGCAGTTCCCCGACGAATTCGGATAGCTCCTACAATGAGCAGTTCTTC
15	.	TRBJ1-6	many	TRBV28	CASRALGLGNSPLHF	TGTGCCAGCAGGGCCTTGGGGCTAGGGAATTCACCCCTCCACTTT
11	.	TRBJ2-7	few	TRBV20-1	CSPTQGDEQYF	TGCAGTCCCACCCAAGGTGACGAGCAGTACTTC
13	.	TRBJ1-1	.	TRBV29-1	CSAEGQRNTEAFF	TGCAGCGCCGAGGGACAAAGAAACACTGAAGCTTTCTTT
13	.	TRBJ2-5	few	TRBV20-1	CSAREGSKETQYF	TGCAGTGCTAGAGAGGGATCGAAAGAGACCCAGTACTTC
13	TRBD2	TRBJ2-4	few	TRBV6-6	CASSGTSDDIQYF	TGTGCCAGCAGCGGGACTAGCGACGACATTCAGTACTTC
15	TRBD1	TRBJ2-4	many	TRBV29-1	CSVVTGTGGKNIQYF	TGCAGCGTTGTGACCGGGACAGGGGGTAAAAACATTCAGTACTTC
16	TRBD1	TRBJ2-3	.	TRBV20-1	CSARDARDRVVVTQYF	TGCAGTGCTAGAGACGCTCGGGACAGGGTGGTGGTTACGCAGTATTTT
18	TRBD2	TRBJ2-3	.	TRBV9	CASSVAVGRAGVTDTQYF	TGTGCCAGCAGCGTAGCTGTAGGTCGAGCGGGAGTGACAGATACGCAGTATTTT
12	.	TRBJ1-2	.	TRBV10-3	CAISEGKSGYTF	TGTGCCATCAGTGAGGGTAAATCTGGCTACACCTTC
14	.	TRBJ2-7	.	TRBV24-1	CATSQTGSSYEQYF	TGTGCCACCAGCCAAACAGGGAGCTCCTACGAGCAGTACTTC
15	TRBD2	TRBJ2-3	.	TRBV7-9	CASRPSGKSTDTQYF	TGTGCCAGCAGACCAAGCGGGAAAAGCACAGATACGCAGTATTTT
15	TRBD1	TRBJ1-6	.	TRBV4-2	CASSQEDRGDSPLHF	TGTGCCAGCAGCCAAGAGGACAGGGGTGATTCACCCCTCCACTTT
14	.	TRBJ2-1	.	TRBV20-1	CSARDPGNHNEQFF	TGCAGTGCTAGAGATCCCGGGAACCACAATGAGCAGTTCTTC
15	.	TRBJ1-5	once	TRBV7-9	CASSSDLQGNQPQHF	TGTGCCAGCAGCTCCGACCTACAGGGAAATCAGCCCCAGCATTTT
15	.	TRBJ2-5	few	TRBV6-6	CASSYLGAVEETQYF	TGTGCCAGCAGTTACCTCGGGGCAGTTGAGGAGACCCAGTACTTC